This paragraph covers one TCR beta chain sequence. Its cognate antigen is unknown. The PCR had 60 Vbeta and 13 Jbeta primers. Produced via immunoSEQ multiplex PCR; TCRdb's table is partial and in-frame only. The top ten hold 2.5% to 3.5% of the sample, which has about 150,000 clones, 60% to 85% seen once. Trimming shortened V by 11 bases and J by 9 bases, and 14 bases separated the two germline ends. This CDR3 comprises 11 residues. CDR1 and CDR2 from the germline V gene are SEHNR and FQNEAQ (reference sequence). These data come from a study of cytomegalovirus exposure and HLA in healthy donors. Findings and caveats of the study: According to an earlier analysis, most TCR beta V segments yielded productive rearrangements about 87% or about 30% of the time. High sensitivity and specificity were reportedly achieved when the classifier diagnosed cytomegalovirus status. HLA restriction was apparent for most CMV-associated TCR beta chains in a later analysis.

Donors showed nominal health when sampled, although they likely had unrecorded immune exposures. This clonotype was sampled from a man aged 35-49 years in good health and CMV-seropositive. The chain carries TRBV7-9 and TRBJ2-1, with D tentatively TRBD1 (5 bases). Source material: PBMCs. The CDR3 spells CAVGLGAEQFF. In nucleotides, the CDR3 is TGTGCCGTAGGGCTAGGGGCTGAGCAGTTCTTC.